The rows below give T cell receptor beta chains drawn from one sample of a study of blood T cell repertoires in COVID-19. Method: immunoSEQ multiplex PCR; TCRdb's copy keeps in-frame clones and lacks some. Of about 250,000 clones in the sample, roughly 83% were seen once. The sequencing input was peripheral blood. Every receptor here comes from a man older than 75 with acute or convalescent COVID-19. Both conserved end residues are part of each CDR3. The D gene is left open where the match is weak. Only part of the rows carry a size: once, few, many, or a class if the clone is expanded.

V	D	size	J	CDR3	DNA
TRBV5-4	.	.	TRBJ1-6	CASSLAGAYNSPLHF	TGTGCCAGCAGCTTGGCAGGGGCCTATAATTCACCCCTCCACTTT
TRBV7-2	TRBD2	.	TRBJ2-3	CASSPPGLAGVTDTQYF	TGTGCCAGCAGCCCCCCGGGACTAGCGGGAGTGACAGATACGCAGTATTTT
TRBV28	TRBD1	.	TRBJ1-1	CASSSDRVTEAFF	TGTGCCAGCAGTTCGGACAGGGTCACTGAAGCTTTCTTT
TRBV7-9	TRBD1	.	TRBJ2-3	CASSRDRSTDTQYF	TGTGCCAGCAGCCGGGACAGGTCCACAGATACGCAGTATTTT
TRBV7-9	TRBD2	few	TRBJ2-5	CASRRGSGSVETQYF	TGTGCCAGCCGTCGGGGTAGCGGGAGTGTGGAGACCCAGTACTTC
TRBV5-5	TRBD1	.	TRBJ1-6	CASSSDRGQRPLHF	TGTGCCAGCAGCAGCGACAGGGGGCAGCGACCCCTCCACTTT
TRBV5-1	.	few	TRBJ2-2	CASSEGVGELFF	TGCGCCAGCAGTGAGGGGGTCGGGGAGCTGTTTTTT
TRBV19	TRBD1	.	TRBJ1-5	CASSERQGTYQPQHF	TGTGCCAGTAGTGAGCGACAGGGGACATATCAGCCCCAGCATTTT
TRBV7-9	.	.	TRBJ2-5	CASSSGGVRETQYF	TGTGCCAGCAGCTCCGGGGGAGTGAGAGAGACCCAGTACTTC
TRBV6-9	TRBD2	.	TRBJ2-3	CASGSGTSGGAHTDTQYF	TGTGCCAGCGGCTCCGGGACTAGCGGGGGGGCCCACACAGATACGCAGTATTTT
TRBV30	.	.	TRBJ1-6	CAWSVPGRTNSPLHF	TGTGCCTGGAGTGTTCCTGGCAGGACAAATTCACCCCTCCACTTT
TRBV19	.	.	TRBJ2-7	CATSRTSSYEQYF	TGTGCCACCTCACGGACATCCTCCTACGAGCAGTACTTC
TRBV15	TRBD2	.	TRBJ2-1	CATKKRGAYNEQFF	TGTGCCACCAAGAAGCGGGGAGCTTACAATGAGCAGTTCTTC
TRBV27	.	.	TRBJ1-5	CASSLVGQTSQPQHF	TGTGCCAGCAGTTTAGTAGGCCAGACAAGTCAGCCCCAGCATTTT
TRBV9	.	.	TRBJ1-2	CASSVGGPGNYGYTF	TGTGCCAGCAGCGTAGGAGGGCCGGGGAACTATGGCTACACCTTC
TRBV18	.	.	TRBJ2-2	CASSPLGQGVGGELFF	TGTGCCAGCTCACCATTGGGTCAAGGGGTCGGCGGGGAGCTGTTTTTT
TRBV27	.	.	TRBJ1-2	CASSKDRWKPYGYTF	TGTGCCAGCAGCAAAGACAGGTGGAAGCCCTATGGCTACACCTTC
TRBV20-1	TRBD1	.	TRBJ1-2	CSASDRGLYGYTF	TGCAGTGCTAGTGACAGGGGCCTATATGGCTACACCTTC
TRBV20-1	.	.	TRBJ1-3	CSASGATPSISGNTIYF	TGCAGTGCTAGTGGAGCTACTCCCTCGATCTCTGGAAACACCATATATTTT
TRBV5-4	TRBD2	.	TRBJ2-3	CASSYTSGSWDTQYF	TGTGCCAGCAGCTACACTAGCGGGAGTTGGGATACGCAGTATTTT
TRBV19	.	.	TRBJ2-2	CATRLNTGELFF	TGTGCCACCCGACTGAACACCGGGGAGCTGTTTTTT
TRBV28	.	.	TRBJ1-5	CASSFQGGRGPQHF	TGTGCCAGCAGTTTCCAGGGCGGCCGCGGGCCCCAGCATTTT
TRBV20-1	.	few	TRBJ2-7	CSASNSLNYEQYF	TGCAGTGCTAGTAACAGCTTAAACTACGAGCAGTACTTC
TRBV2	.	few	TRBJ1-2	CASTDSGLGGYTF	TGTGCCAGCACGGACAGCGGATTGGGAGGCTACACCTTC
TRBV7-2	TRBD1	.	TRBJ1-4	CASSLAGGNEKLFF	TGTGCCAGCAGCTTAGCAGGGGGCAATGAAAAACTGTTTTTT
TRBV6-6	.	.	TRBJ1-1	CASSRQTGTGNLKAFF	TGTGCCAGCAGTCGCCAAACAGGTACAGGGAATCTTAAAGCTTTCTTT
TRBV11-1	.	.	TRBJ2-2	CASTVGRLNTGELFF	TGTGCCAGCACCGTAGGAAGACTTAACACCGGGGAGCTGTTTTTT
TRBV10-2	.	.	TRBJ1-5	CASSPWGDSNQPQHF	TGCGCCAGCAGTCCGTGGGGGGACAGCAATCAGCCCCAGCATTTT
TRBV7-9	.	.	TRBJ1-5	CASSLVAATGNQPQHF	TGTGCCAGCAGCTTGGTTGCCGCTACAGGCAATCAGCCCCAGCATTTT
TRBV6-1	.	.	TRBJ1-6	CASSLSGVDSPLHF	TGTGCCAGCAGTTTGTCCGGGGTAGATTCACCCCTCCACTTT
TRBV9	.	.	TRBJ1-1	CASSRQVNTEAFF	TGTGCCAGCAGTCGACAGGTGAACACTGAAGCTTTCTTT
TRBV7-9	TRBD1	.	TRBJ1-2	CASSGGQGAYGYTF	TGTGCCAGCAGCGGTGGACAGGGAGCCTATGGCTACACCTTC
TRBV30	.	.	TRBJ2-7	CAWSGSGSSYEQYF	TGTGCCTGGAGTGGTTCCGGGTCCTCCTACGAGCAGTACTTC
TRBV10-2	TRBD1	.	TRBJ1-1	CASIEDRVNTEAFF	TGCGCCAGCATCGAGGACAGGGTCAACACTGAAGCTTTCTTT
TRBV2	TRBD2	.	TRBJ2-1	CASGGGEVNEQFF	TGTGCCAGCGGCGGGGGGGAGGTCAATGAGCAGTTCTTC
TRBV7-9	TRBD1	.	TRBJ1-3	CASSLGQGAGNTIYF	TGTGCCAGCAGCTTGGGACAGGGAGCTGGAAACACCATATATTTT
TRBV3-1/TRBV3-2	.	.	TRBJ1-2	CASSQESKLNYGYTF	TGTGCCAGCAGCCAAGAAAGTAAGCTAAACTATGGCTACACCTTC
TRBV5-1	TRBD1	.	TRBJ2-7	CASSFGQASSYEQYF	TGCGCCAGCAGCTTCGGACAGGCCTCATCCTACGAGCAGTACTTC
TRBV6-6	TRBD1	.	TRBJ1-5	CASSSQGQPNQPQHF	TGTGCCAGCAGTTCCCAGGGACAGCCCAATCAGCCCCAGCATTTT